The next 10 T cell receptor beta chains were all read from a single sample in a study of human T cells and chemical hapten exposure. The time point was: patch test 2, 6 weeks after DPC sensitization. Treatment reported: therapeutic diphenylcyclopropenone sensitization with weekly scalp DPC. Using its own MiXCR run on the RACE reads, TCRdb lists one record per CDR3 protein. The sample lists about 100,000 distinct CDR3 sequences, around 10% seen once, with 2.5% to 4% in the top ten. The sample here was whole blood, taken in connection with sensitization to the hapten diphenylcyclopropenone (DPC). These receptors originate from a woman aged 40-49 years with alopecia areata. Some clones in this sample may be carry-over from other donors' samples.

This clonotype occurred many times. The chain carries TRBV7-9 and TRBJ1-3; 7 bases fit TRBD1. The CDR3 is made up of 15 amino acids. Germline values: CDR1 SEHNR, CDR2 FQNEAQ (reference sequence). V was pared by 8 bases and J by 3 bases, with 10 bases of the junction left unmatched. The CDR3 DNA reads as TGTGCCAGCGGTCGACAGGGCACGGATGGAAACACCATATATTTT. Translating gives CASGRQGTDGNTIYF.

The chain couples TRBV29-1 to TRBJ2-1; D is ambiguous. This CDR3 region has 14 residues. The V gene's germline CDR1 is SQVTM and CDR2 ANQGSEA. Trimming removed 4 bases from V and 3 bases from J, with 13 bases in between. The chain's CDR3 is CSVVGRLYYNEQFF. The CDR3, as DNA: TGCAGCGTTGTAGGTCGTCTCTACTACAATGAGCAGTTCTTC.

This clonotype was counted many times. This sequence joins TRBV29-1 and TRBJ2-5; possible D gene TRBD2, 6 bases. Germline V gene data show CDR1 as SQVTM and CDR2 as ANQGSEA. CDR3 length: 11 residues. The V end lost 7 bases, the J end lost 4 bases, and 10 bases lay between the germline ends. The DNA for the CDR3 is TGCAGCGGGGACTCAGGAGAGACCCAGTACTTC. It is translated as CSGDSGETQYF.

This clonotype was detected a few times. V is TRBV11-1 and J is TRBJ2-2; D is possibly TRBD1 (6 bases). Germline CDR1 SGHAT, CDR2 FQDESV (reference sequence). Trimming took 5 bases from V and 4 from J, leaving 14 bases between them. The CDR3 sequence is 15 residues long. In nucleotides, the CDR3 is TGTGCCAGCAGCCCGAAGCGCAGGGGCACCGGGGAGCTGTTTTTT. Translation gives CASSPKRRGTGELFF.

The rearrangement uses TRBV28 and TRBJ2-3; TRBD2 aligns across 7 bases. The germline CDR1 and CDR2 sequences are MDHEN and SYDVKM. The CDR3 consists of 16 residues. Unmatched junction bases numbered 12, after V lost 2 bases and J lost 7 bases. This CDR3 is CASSLGGRALSYTQYF. The CDR3 DNA reads TGTGCCAGCAGTTTAGGTGGGAGGGCCTTATCTTATACGCAGTATTTT.

This clonotype showed up just a few times. The chain combines TRBV29-1 with TRBJ1-5; D call uncertain. CDR1 and CDR2 (germline): SQVTM, ANQGSEA. The germline V and J ends were trimmed by 4 bases and 0 bases, with 10 bases remaining between them. This CDR3 has 14 amino acids. CDR3 sequence reads: CSVGVENSNQPQHF. In DNA, the CDR3 is TGCAGCGTTGGAGTCGAAAATAGCAATCAGCCCCAGCATTTT.

This clonotype was picked up a small number of times. The V and J genes are TRBV11-3 and TRBJ2-5; either TRBD1 or TRBD2 may supply D (5 bases each). Germline values: CDR1 SGHNT, CDR2 YENEEA. V lost 1 base and J 1 base, leaving 7 bases between the germline ends. This CDR3 spans 14 amino acids. CDR3 DNA: TGTGCCAGCAGCTTAGGAGGGACCCAAGAGACCCAGTACTTC. Its translation is CASSLGGTQETQYF.

The V gene is TRBV28, the J gene TRBJ2-6, with D uncertain. The CDR3 totals 16 residues. V was cut by 7 bases and J by 0 bases, with 13 bases left in between. Germline lookup yields CDR1 MDHEN and CDR2 SYDVKM. CDR3 sequence reads: CASTLRGFSGANVLTF. CDR3 bases: TGTGCCAGCACCCTTAGAGGTTTCTCTGGGGCCAACGTCCTGACTTTC.

The chain links TRBV12-3 or TRBV12-4 to TRBJ1-4; 8 nucleotides agree with TRBD1. This CDR3 region has 17 residues. Trimming took 10 bases from V and 6 from J; bases not matched to a gene: 19. The CDR3 DNA is TGTGCCAACCACAGGGGGGAACAACGAAGAAACTATGAAAAACTGTTTTTT. It translates to CANHRGEQRRNYEKLFF.

The genes are TRBV7-8 and TRBJ1-4, with 8 bases aligning to TRBD1. Germline CDR1 is SGHVS and CDR2 is FQNEAQ. The CDR3 contains 17 residues. J gave up 2 bases and V 3 bases, and 8 bases lay outside the gene matches. The CDR3 DNA follows: TGTGCCAGCAGCTTCTTAGACAGGGGAGAGACTAATGAAAAACTGTTTTTT. It encodes CASSFLDRGETNEKLFF.